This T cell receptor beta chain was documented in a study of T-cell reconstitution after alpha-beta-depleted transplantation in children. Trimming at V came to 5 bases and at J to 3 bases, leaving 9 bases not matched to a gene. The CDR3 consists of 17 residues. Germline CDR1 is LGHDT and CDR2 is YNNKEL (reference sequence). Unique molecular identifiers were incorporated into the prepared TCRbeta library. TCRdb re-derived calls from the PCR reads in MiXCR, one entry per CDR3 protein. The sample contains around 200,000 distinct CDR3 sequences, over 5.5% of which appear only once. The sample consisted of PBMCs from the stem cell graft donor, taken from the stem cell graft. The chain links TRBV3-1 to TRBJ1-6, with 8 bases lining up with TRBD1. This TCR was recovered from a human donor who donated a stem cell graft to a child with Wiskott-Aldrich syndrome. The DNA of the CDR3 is TGTGCCAGCAGCGAACAAACAGGGGGGGTCTATAATTCACCCCTCCACTTT. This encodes CASSEQTGGVYNSPLHF.